The 9 T cell receptor beta chains below all came from one sample that was sequenced in a study of T cell changes during pregnancy in multiple sclerosis. Only in-frame clones appear in the TCRdb table, and some are missing; sequencing was by immunoSEQ multiplex PCR. The sample has approximately 79,000 clones; approximately 90% are singletons. The sample here was CD4+ T cells from peripheral blood mononuclear cells, taken before pregnancy. The receptors were gathered from a female donor with multiple sclerosis, enrolled in a pregnancy study.

V and J are TRBV5-5 and TRBJ2-5; 8 nucleotides align to TRBD1. The V gene end was trimmed by 4 bases and the J gene end by 0 bases; junction bases not matched to a gene: 5. The CDR3 totals 15 residues. Per germline, CDR1 SGHKS and CDR2 YYEKEE (reference sequence). The CDR3, as DNA: TGTGCCAGCAGCCCAGGGGGCGCACACCAAGAGACCCAGTACTTC. This gives the protein CASSPGGAHQETQYF. The variable domain in full, with the rest retrieved from reference TRBV5-5 and TRBJ2-5, is DAGVTQSPTHLIKTRGQQVTLRCSPISGHKSVSWYQQVLGQGPQFIFQYYEKEERGRGNFPDRFSARQFPNYSSELNVNALLLGDSALYLCASSPGGAHQETQYFGPGTRLLVL.

The V gene is TRBV6-6, the J gene TRBJ1-3; D call uncertain. The V gene's germline CDR1 is MNHNY and CDR2 SVGAGI (reference sequence). Trimming removed 3 bases at V and 0 bases at J, with 12 bases between. This CDR3 comprises 16 residues. The CDR3 reads CASSYFLTSSGNTIYF. CDR3 coding DNA: TGTGCCAGCAGTTATTTCCTCACGAGCTCTGGAAACACCATATATTTT.

The J gene is TRBJ2-3, the V gene TRBV2; no firm D call. Trimming cost V 8 bases and J 1 base, with 7 bases left between them. There are 12 residues in the CDR3. Germline V lookup: CDR1 SNHLY, CDR2 FYNNEI. Here the CDR3 reads CASAAGTDTQYF. The CDR3 DNA reads as TGTGCCAGCGCGGCGGGCACAGATACGCAGTATTTT.

The chain employs TRBV12-5 and TRBJ1-1; 9 bases agree with TRBD1. Unmatched junction bases numbered 10, after V lost 5 bases and J lost 0 bases. Germline CDR1 and CDR2: LGHNT and FRNRAP. The length of the CDR3 is 17 residues. The CDR3 nucleotides read TGTGCTAGTGGTCTTGACAGGGGGAACTCCATGAACACTGAAGCTTTCTTT. It codes for CASGLDRGNSMNTEAFF.

The chain joins TRBV4-2 to TRBJ2-1; tentatively, D is TRBD1 (5 bases). The V end lost 10 bases, the J end lost 5 bases, and 18 bases lay between the germline ends. Germline assignment: CDR1 LGHNA and CDR2 YNFKEQ. This CDR3 spans 14 amino acids. The CDR3 loop reads CAIIGAGRNNEQFF. In nucleotides, the CDR3 is TGTGCCATCATTGGGGCAGGGCGAAACAATGAGCAGTTCTTC.

The V gene is TRBV10-3, the J gene TRBJ2-7; D might be TRBD1 (6 bases). The germline gives CDR1 ENHRY, CDR2 SYGVKD. The germline V and J ends were trimmed by 0 bases and 3 bases, with 18 bases remaining between them. This CDR3 spans 17 amino acids. The DNA for the CDR3 is TGTGCCATCAGTGAGTCATTAACAGGGTCAGTGGACTACGAGCAGTACTTC. It yields the protein CAISESLTGSVDYEQYF.

This clone was seen a handful of times. The J gene is TRBJ1-5, the V gene TRBV2; TRBD1 matches 7 bases. The CDR3 totals 14 residues. V dropped 4 bases and J dropped 7; count of bases not matched to a gene: 7. CDR1 SNHLY and CDR2 FYNNEI come from the germline V gene. CDR3 coding DNA: TGTGCCAGCAGTGGGCACAGGGGCGGGCAGCCCCAGCATTTT. Translation: CASSGHRGGQPQHF.

The gene calls are TRBV27 and TRBJ2-2, with TRBD2 matching over 10 bases. Germline V gives CDR1 MNHEY, CDR2 SMNVEV (reference sequence). This CDR3 contains 17 residues. Germline trimming cut 3 bases from V and 4 bases from J; bases unmatched to any gene: 8. Here the CDR3 reads CASSFRISGGGTGELFF. The CDR3 nucleotides read TGTGCCAGCAGTTTTAGGATCAGCGGGGGGGGCACCGGGGAGCTGTTTTTT.

CDR3 in DNA: TGCGCCAGCAAGAGGGCCGGCCTTGGAGATACGCAGTATTTT. Protein product: CASKRAGLGDTQYF. The chain has TRBV5-1 and TRBJ2-3, with D perhaps TRBD2 (5 bases). The germline V gene has CDR1 SGHRS and CDR2 YFSETQ. The CDR3 length is 14 residues. Deletions cut 6 bases from V and 5 bases from J, with 16 bases between. The full variable domain, completed using reference TRBV5-1 and TRBJ2-3, is KAGVTQTPRYLIKTRGQQVTLSCSPISGHRSVSWYQQTPGQGLQFLFEYFSETQRNKGNFPGRFSGRQFSNSRSEMNVSTLELGDSALYLCASKRAGLGDTQYFGPGTRLTVL.